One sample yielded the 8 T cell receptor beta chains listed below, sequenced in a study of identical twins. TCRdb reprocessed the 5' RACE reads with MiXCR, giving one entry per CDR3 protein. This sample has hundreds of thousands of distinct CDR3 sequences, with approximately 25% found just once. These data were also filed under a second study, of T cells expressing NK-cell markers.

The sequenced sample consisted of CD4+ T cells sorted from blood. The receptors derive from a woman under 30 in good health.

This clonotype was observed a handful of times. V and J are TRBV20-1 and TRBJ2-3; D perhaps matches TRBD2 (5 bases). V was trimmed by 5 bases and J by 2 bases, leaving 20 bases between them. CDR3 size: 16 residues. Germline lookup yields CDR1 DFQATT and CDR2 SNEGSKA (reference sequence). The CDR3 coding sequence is TGCAGTGCTGAGGATAGACTACGGTCTAACACAGATACGCAGTATTTT. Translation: CSAEDRLRSNTDTQYF.

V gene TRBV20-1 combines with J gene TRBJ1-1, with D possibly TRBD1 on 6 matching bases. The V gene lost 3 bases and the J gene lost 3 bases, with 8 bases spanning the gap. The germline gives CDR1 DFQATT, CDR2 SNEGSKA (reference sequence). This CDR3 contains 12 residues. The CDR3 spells CSASQGYTEAFF. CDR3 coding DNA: TGCAGTGCTAGCCAGGGGTACACTGAAGCTTTCTTT.

CDR3: CASRGLAGGPEYNEQFF. DNA for the CDR3: TGTGCCAGCAGGGGACTAGCGGGAGGGCCGGAGTACAATGAGCAGTTCTTC. The rearrangement joins TRBV6-1 to TRBJ2-1; TRBD2 aligns across 16 bases. The trim removed 6 bases at V and 4 bases at J, leaving 6 bases unmatched. CDR1 is MNHNS and CDR2 is SASEGT in the germline V gene. This CDR3 is 17 amino acids long.

The CDR3 DNA reads TGCAGTGCCCTGCAGGTGAATGAAAAACTGTTTTTT. Protein sequence: CSALQVNEKLFF. The chain uses TRBV20-1 and TRBJ1-4; D uncertain. The CDR3 spans 12 residues. Looked up from germline, CDR1 is DFQATT and CDR2 is SNEGSKA (reference sequence). V lost 6 bases to trimming and J lost 5 bases, with 10 bases between them.

CDR3 region: CASSSLGWTGELFF. The DNA for the CDR3 is TGTGCCAGCAGCTCCCTAGGCTGGACCGGGGAGCTGTTTTTT. V and J are TRBV7-6 and TRBJ2-2; D unresolved. CDR3 length: 14 amino acids. V shed 4 bases and J shed 5 bases, with 11 bases lying between them. The germline V gene has CDR1 SGHVS and CDR2 FNYEAQ. Based on the CDR3 plus reference TRBV7-6 and TRBJ2-2, the full variable domain is GAGVSQSPRYKVTKRGQDVALRCDPISGHVSLYWYRQALGQGPEFLTYFNYEAQQDKSGLPNDRFSAERPEGSISTLTIQRTEQRDSAMYRCASSSLGWTGELFFGEGSRLTVL.

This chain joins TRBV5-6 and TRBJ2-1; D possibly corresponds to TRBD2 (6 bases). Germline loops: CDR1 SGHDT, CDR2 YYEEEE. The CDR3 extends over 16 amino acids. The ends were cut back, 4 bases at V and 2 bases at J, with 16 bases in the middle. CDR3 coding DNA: TGTGCCAGCAGCCCCTACCCTAGCGCGACCTACAATGAGCAGTTCTTC. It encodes CASSPYPSATYNEQFF.

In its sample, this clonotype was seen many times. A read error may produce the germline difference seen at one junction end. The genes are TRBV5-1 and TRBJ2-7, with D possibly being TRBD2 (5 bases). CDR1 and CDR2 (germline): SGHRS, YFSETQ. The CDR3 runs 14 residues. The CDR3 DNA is TGTGCCAGCAGCTTAGATCGGGGCTCCTACGAGCAGTACTTC. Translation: CASSLDRGSYEQYF.

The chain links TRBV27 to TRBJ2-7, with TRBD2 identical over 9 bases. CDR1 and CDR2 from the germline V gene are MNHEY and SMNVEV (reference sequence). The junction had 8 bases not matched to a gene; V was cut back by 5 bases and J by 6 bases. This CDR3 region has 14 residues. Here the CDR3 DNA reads TGTGCCAGCAGTACCAGCGGGAGGCGGAGCGAGCAGTACTTC. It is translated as CASSTSGRRSEQYF.